This paragraph reports one TCR beta chain. The data were produced by immunoSEQ multiplex PCR, yet TCRdb's version contains in-frame clones alone and is incomplete. The sample shows hundreds of thousands of clones, approximately 86% of them seen only once. The record originates from a study of blood T cell repertoires in COVID-19. V gave up 3 bases and J gave up 0 bases, with 8 bases separating them. The CDR3 contains 14 residues. Germline assignment: CDR1 MDHEN and CDR2 SYDVKM. The receptor was derived from a woman older than 75 with acute or convalescent COVID-19. Sequenced sample: peripheral blood. The rearrangement uses TRBV28 and TRBJ2-5; maybe TRBD2 (5 bases). DNA of the CDR3: TGTGCCAGCAGTTTGGGCGGGTACCAAGAGACCCAGTACTTC. Its protein is CASSLGGYQETQYF. The full variable domain, its missing parts supplied by reference TRBV28 and TRBJ2-5, is DVKVTQSSRYLVKRTGEKVFLECVQDMDHENMFWYRQDPGLGLRLIYFSYDVKMKEKGDIPEGYSVSREKKERFSLILESASTNQTSMYLCASSLGGYQETQYFGPGTRLLVL.